The source of this T cell receptor beta chain is a study of blood T cell repertoires in COVID-19. Study-level background: The study drew acute and convalescent COVID-19 samples from the United States, Italy and Spain. PBMCs, B-cell-depleted T cells, or T cells were the source of the cDNA or gDNA that made up the material.

This CDR3 is 16 amino acids long. Per germline, CDR1 SGHTA and CDR2 FQGTGA. V gave up 5 bases and J gave up 6 bases, with 19 bases separating them. Original processing methods: Amplification from reference gene primers served as the basis for estimated nucleated cell counts. Clones were read by immunoSEQ multiplex PCR, and TCRdb kept only the in-frame ones, dropping some. That table gives V, J and clone size, and the DNA gave D and trimming. The sample consists of 100,000 or so clones, about 87% of them appearing once. This TCR was recovered from a woman younger than 45 with acute or convalescent COVID-19. The sequenced sample was peripheral blood. The V gene is TRBV7-3, the J gene TRBJ2-2, with D possibly matching TRBD2 (6 bases). CDR3 region: CASSKLGGDVAGELFF. CDR3 coding DNA: TGTGCCAGCAGCAAACTCGGGGGTGATGTGGCCGGGGAGCTGTTTTTT.